This TCR beta chain came from a study of OX40 agonist ivuxolimab in advanced cancers. About the study: Eligibility admitted prior anti-PD-1, anti-PD-L1 or anti-CTLA-4 therapy; around 41% had some.

Study conclusions and caveats: On average, a greater number of expanded clones characterised CD8+ T cells relative to CD4+. Dosing at 0.1 to 3.0 mg/kg was accompanied by clonal expansion of CD4+ and CD8+ blood T cells by week 6.

Germline-derived CDR1 and CDR2 are SGDLS and YYNGEE. Deletions cut 0 bases from V and 1 base from J, with 11 bases between. There are 15 residues in the CDR3. With respect to this clone: The target antigen is unknown.

The timepoints at which blood was sampled were baseline, cycle 4 day 1, and cycle 7 day 1. Here immunoSEQ multiplex PCR was the method, and the copy in TCRdb shows in-frame clones only, minus some. The sample yields some 64,000 clones, 88% seen once. The TCR was taken from an adult with an advanced solid tumor such as melanoma, head and neck, liver or kidney cancer. The chain recombines TRBV9 with TRBJ2-7, with D hard to call. This specimen was CD4+ or CD8+ T cells sorted from blood, taken in a trial of the OX40 agonist ivuxolimab. CDR3 sequence: CASSVGWTGSYEQYF. In DNA form, the CDR3 reads TGTGCCAGCAGCGTAGGATGGACGGGTTCCTACGAGCAGTACTTC. The full variable domain, completed using reference TRBV9 and TRBJ2-7, is DSGVTQTPKHLITATGQRVTLRCSPRSGDLSVYWYQQSLDQGLQFLIQYYNGEERAKGNILERFSAQQFPDLHSELNLSSLELGDSALYFCASSVGWTGSYEQYFGPGTRLTVT.